These 16 T cell receptor beta chains originate from one sample sequenced in a study of cytomegalovirus exposure and HLA in healthy donors (dated by TCRdb to the late 2010s). The library was produced with the immunoSEQ multiplex PCR assay. A mixture of 60 forward primers for TCR Vbeta segments and 13 reverse primers for TCR Jbeta segments was used in the multiplex PCR. The immuneACCESS repertoire file appears here via TCRdb, limited to in-frame rearrangements. These files lack a portion of the clones; in checked studies, under half of the deficit traces to unresolved V genes, and the cause of the others is not known. The data table for this sample lists over 200,000 clones. Jointly, the top ten make up approximately 0.98% of the sample. Sequenced: PBMCs. These receptors were collected from a woman in her 30s in good health and CMV-seropositive.

The chain combines TRBV29-1 with TRBJ2-7; 8 nucleotides match TRBD2. Germline trimming cut 7 bases from V and 6 bases from J; bases unmatched to any gene: 11. The germline CDR1 and CDR2 sequences are SQVTM and ANQGSEA. The CDR3 covers 13 residues. Written as DNA, the CDR3 is TGCAGCGCCGCCATAGCGGGAAGGGGCGAGCAGTACTTC. Encoded protein: CSAAIAGRGEQYF.

V is TRBV5-1 and J is TRBJ2-1; perhaps TRBD1 as D (6 bases). CDR3 size: 14 residues. CDR1 and CDR2 from the germline V gene are SGHRS and YFSETQ. V was clipped by 2 bases and J by 4 bases, with 10 bases between them. The CDR3 loop is CASSFQGIYNEQFF. For the CDR3, the DNA is TGCGCCAGCAGCTTCCAGGGGATTTACAATGAGCAGTTCTTC.

The chain links TRBV10-3 to TRBJ1-1; no clear D gene. Trimming pared 3 bases from V and 11 bases from J, leaving 10 bases between. The CDR3 runs to 11 residues. Germline V lookup: CDR1 ENHRY, CDR2 SYGVKD. CDR3 sequence reads: CAISDSERAFF. DNA of the CDR3: TGTGCCATCAGTGACTCAGAGCGGGCTTTCTTT.

The chain uses TRBV9 and TRBJ2-7, with TRBD2 matching 8 bases. Germline V lookup: CDR1 SGDLS, CDR2 YYNGEE. The CDR3 is made up of 15 amino acids. Germline trimming cut 4 bases from V and 2 bases from J; bases unmatched to any gene: 8. CDR3 DNA: TGTGCCAGCAGCTCTGCGGGGGGCCCCACCTACGAGCAGTACTTC. Amino acids: CASSSAGGPTYEQYF.

The chain employs TRBV10-3 and TRBJ2-6; 7 bases agree with TRBD1. The CDR3 spans 16 residues. CDR1 is ENHRY and CDR2 is SYGVKD in the germline V gene. With V trimmed by 6 bases and J by 4 bases, 9 bases remained unmatched. The CDR3 is CAIRLSQGLGANVLTF. CDR3 sequence (DNA): TGTGCCATCAGACTCTCACAGGGGTTAGGGGCCAACGTCCTGACTTTC.

The genes are TRBV2 and TRBJ1-1; D is undetermined. The CDR3 consists of 12 residues. V lost 8 bases and J lost 1, with 8 bases in between. Germline V CDR1 and CDR2: SNHLY, FYNNEI. CDR3 loop: CASRGRNTEAFF. CDR3 DNA sequence: TGTGCCAGCCGAGGAAGGAACACTGAAGCTTTCTTT.

This chain uses TRBV28 with TRBJ1-2; TRBD1 matches at 10 bases. Trimming removed 7 bases from V and 4 bases from J; junction bases left unmatched: 12. CDR1 and CDR2 from the germline V gene are MDHEN and SYDVKM. CDR3 length equals 16 residues. CDR3 DNA: TGTGCCAGCACCGACCTTGACAGGGGGCGAGGCTATGGCTACACCTTC. It encodes CASTDLDRGRGYGYTF.

The chain combines TRBV7-9 with TRBJ1-1; D remains ambiguous. The length of the CDR3 is 11 residues. Germline V gene sequence: CDR1 SEHNR, CDR2 FQNEAQ (reference sequence). Trimming took off 5 bases at V and 7 bases at J, with 8 bases between the two ends. CDR3 loop: CASSPDFEAFF. The CDR3 DNA reads as TGTGCCAGCAGCCCAGATTTTGAAGCTTTCTTT.

The CDR3 is CASTRDRGTSEQYF. The CDR3, as DNA: TGTGCCAGCACACGGGACAGGGGCACCTCCGAGCAGTACTTC. The chain uses TRBV5-8 and TRBJ2-7; TRBD1 matches 10 bases. The CDR3 sequence is 14 residues long. Germline V gives CDR1 SGHTS, CDR2 YDEGEE. V shed 6 bases, J shed 6 bases, and the junction held 9 bases outside the gene matches.

The chain employs TRBV25-1 and TRBJ2-1, with 7 bases matching TRBD2. CDR1 is MGHDK and CDR2 is SYGVNS in the germline V gene. V lost 3 bases, J lost 5 bases, and 4 bases stayed unmatched. The CDR3 has 14 residues. CDR3 loop: CASSDPSGHNEQFF. In nucleotides, the CDR3 is TGTGCCAGCAGTGATCCTAGCGGACACAATGAGCAGTTCTTC.

The chain has TRBV5-1 and TRBJ1-3, with D possibly TRBD1 on 6 matching bases. Germline assignment: CDR1 SGHRS and CDR2 YFSETQ. The V end lost 4 bases, the J end lost 4 bases, and 12 bases lay between the germline ends. The CDR3 is 14 amino acids. The CDR3 spells CASSAGVLGNTIYF. CDR3 nucleotides: TGCGCCAGCAGCGCAGGGGTATTAGGAAACACCATATATTTT.

The chain employs TRBV6-1 and TRBJ1-1; TRBD1 is a possible D gene (5 bases). V was clipped by 2 bases and J by 5 bases, with 9 bases between them. Per germline, CDR1 MNHNS and CDR2 SASEGT. The CDR3 contains 13 residues. This CDR3 reads CASSEQPGTEAFF. DNA for the CDR3: TGTGCCAGCAGTGAACAGCCAGGGACTGAAGCTTTCTTT.

The rearrangement joins TRBV6-6 to TRBJ1-5, with D maybe TRBD1 (6 bases). Germline V lookup: CDR1 MNHNY, CDR2 SVGAGI (reference sequence). CDR3 length: 15 residues. The V end was cut by 2 bases, the J end by 6 bases, with 14 bases between. The CDR3 loop is CASSYPQGVGQPQHF. The CDR3, as DNA: TGTGCCAGCAGTTACCCACAGGGAGTCGGTCAGCCCCAGCATTTT.

The rearrangement joins TRBV18 to TRBJ1-1, with D perhaps matching TRBD1 (6 bases). Germline assignment: CDR1 KGHSH and CDR2 LQKENI. The CDR3 spans 16 residues. Trimming pared 0 bases from V and 0 bases from J, leaving 11 bases between. The CDR3 is CASSPPGGRVNTEAFF. The CDR3 coding sequence is TGTGCCAGCTCACCACCGGGGGGGCGGGTGAACACTGAAGCTTTCTTT.

The chain combines TRBV2 with TRBJ1-2; no clear D. V lost 8 bases, J lost 2 bases, and 15 bases lay in between. This CDR3 has 14 residues. Germline V gene sequence: CDR1 SNHLY, CDR2 FYNNEI. CDR3 in amino acids: CASWETGINYGYTF. Here the CDR3 DNA reads TGTGCCAGCTGGGAGACCGGGATAAACTATGGCTACACCTTC.

The rearrangement links TRBV15 to TRBJ1-1; D may be TRBD1 (5 bases). Trimming took 0 bases from V and 1 from J, leaving 15 bases between them. The CDR3 contains 17 residues. CDR1 and CDR2 (germline): LNHNV, YYDKDF (reference sequence). CDR3 coding DNA: TGTGCCACCAGCAGAGATGGGGCAGCCCGTGCGAACACTGAAGCTTTCTTT. Protein sequence: CATSRDGAARANTEAFF.